This T cell receptor (beta chain) was sequenced for a study of T cell repertoires in cytomegalovirus infection. The overall study: Both recently identified HLA-C-restricted and well-studied HLA-B-restricted CMV epitopes were used in the study. From public TCR beta signatures came an indication of both CMV infection and matching HLA type.

TCRdb ran MiXCR on the reads and lists one entry per CDR3 protein. The repertoire holds 550,000 to 850,000 distinct CDR3 sequences, with 33% as singletons. Regarding the study as a whole: Within the response measured ex vivo, HLA-C-restricted CMV-specific TCR beta clonotypes were dominant. Cumulative public TCR beta family frequency identified carriers of CMV plus the relevant HLA.

Trimming cost V 8 bases and J 6 bases; bases outside gene matches: 12. Germline V gene lookup returns CDR1 LNHDA and CDR2 SQIVND (reference sequence). CDR3 length: 14 amino acids. As regards this clonotype: Its antigen is not known.

This rearrangement joins TRBV19 to TRBJ2-5, with 7 bases that match TRBD1. The sample consisted of cultured PBMCs, taken from culture after CMV antigen stimulation. This clonotype originated in a human donor in good health (CMV status not recorded). Some clones in this sample may be carry-over from other donors' samples. This chain's CDR3 is CASSTGTTWKTQYF. CDR3 DNA: TGTGCCAGTTCGACAGGGACAACATGGAAGACCCAGTACTTC.